This paragraph reports one TCR beta chain. One junction end disagrees with the germline gene, perhaps due to a read error. This sample was taken from a study of blood T cell repertoires in COVID-19. The assay was immunoSEQ multiplex PCR, and TCRdb's table has in-frame clones only and misses some. The data show 150,000 or so clones, around four fifths seen once. This CDR3 region has 15 residues. Germline CDR1 SSHAT, CDR2 FNYEAQ (reference sequence). The rearrangement joins TRBV7-7 to TRBJ2-1; the match to TRBD2 covers 9 bases. Sequencing used PBMCs or T cells enriched from blood (not recorded which). The receptor was isolated from a woman aged 50 to 65 in a cohort exposed to, infected with or recovered from COVID-19 (not recorded which). CDR3 sequence reads: CASSLGGGGAHEQFF. The CDR3, as DNA: TGTGCTAGCAGCTTAGGTGGCGGGGGGGCACATGAGCAGTTCTTC.